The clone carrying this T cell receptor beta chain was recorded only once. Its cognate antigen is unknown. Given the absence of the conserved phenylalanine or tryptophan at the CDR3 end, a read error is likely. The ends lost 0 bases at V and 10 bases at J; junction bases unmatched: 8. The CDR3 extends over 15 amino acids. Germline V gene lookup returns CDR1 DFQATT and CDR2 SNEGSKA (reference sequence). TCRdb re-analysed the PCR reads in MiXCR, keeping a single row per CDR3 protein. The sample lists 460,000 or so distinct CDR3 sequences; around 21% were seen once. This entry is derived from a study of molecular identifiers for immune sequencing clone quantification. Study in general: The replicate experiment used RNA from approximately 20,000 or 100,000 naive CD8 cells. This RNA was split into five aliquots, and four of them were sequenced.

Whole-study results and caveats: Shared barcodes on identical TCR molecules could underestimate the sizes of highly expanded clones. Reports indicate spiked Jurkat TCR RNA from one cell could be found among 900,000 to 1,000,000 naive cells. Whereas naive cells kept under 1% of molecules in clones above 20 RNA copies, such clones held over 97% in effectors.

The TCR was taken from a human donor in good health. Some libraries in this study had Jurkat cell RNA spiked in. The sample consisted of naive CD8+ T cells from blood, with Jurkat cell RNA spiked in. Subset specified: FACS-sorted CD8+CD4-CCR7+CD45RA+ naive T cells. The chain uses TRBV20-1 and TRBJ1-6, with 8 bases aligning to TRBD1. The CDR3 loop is CSARDQRDRGSPLHL. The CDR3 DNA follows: TGCAGTGCTAGAGATCAGCGCGACAGGGGCTCACCCCTCCACCTT.